This T cell receptor (beta chain) was found in a study of human T cells and chemical hapten exposure. Study overall: Upper inner arm skin measuring roughly 2 cm by roughly 2 cm received 2% DPC for sensitization. Per-sample TCR yield variability stemmed mainly from small pooled library volume differences.

Many counts were recorded for this clonotype. Antigen specificity is unknown. This sample's time point: pre-sensitization, week 0. The sample's treatment: therapeutic diphenylcyclopropenone sensitization with weekly scalp DPC. Every donor had alopecia and was 18 to 70 years old; all were suitable for DPC. The CDR3 has 13 residues. Germline V gene data show CDR1 as MRHNA and CDR2 as SNTAGT. V shed 0 bases and J shed 2 bases, with 4 bases lying between them. Using its own MiXCR run on the RACE reads, TCRdb lists one record per CDR3 protein. The table shows around 330,000 distinct CDR3 sequences, with 4.5% to 7% occurring only once. Study-level results: Alopecia affecting every donor means their immune response may not match healthy people's.

The receptor was derived from a woman younger than 35 with alopecia areata. Some clones in this sample may be carry-over from other donors' samples. Sequenced material: whole blood, taken in connection with sensitization to the hapten diphenylcyclopropenone (DPC). V is TRBV6-4 and J is TRBJ1-1, with D hard to call. The CDR3 reads CASSDSDNTEAFF. In DNA, the CDR3 is TGTGCCAGCAGTGACTCGGACAACACTGAAGCTTTCTTT.